This T cell receptor beta chain was sequenced in a study of blood T cell repertoires in COVID-19. On the study more broadly: Spain, Italy and the United States supplied samples that represented acute and convalescent COVID-19. T cells, B-cell-depleted T cells, or PBMCs supplied cDNA or gDNA.

The CDR3 is 15 amino acids. The ends were cut back, 5 bases at V and 5 bases at J, with 18 bases in the middle. Germline CDR1 and CDR2: LNHDA and SQIVND (reference sequence). Source study methods: The assay estimated nucleated cells by amplifying reference gene primers. Here immunoSEQ multiplex PCR was the method, and the copy in TCRdb shows in-frame clones only, minus some. Clone size and V and J calls were adopted from that table, with D and trimming inferred from the DNA. The sample records 310,000 or so clones, roughly 86% being singletons. In Seattle, patients joined the study during active infection and were tracked longitudinally.

J is TRBJ2-5 and V is TRBV19; a weak D match, TRBD2 (6 bases). Sequenced sample: peripheral blood. This TCR came from a man aged 25 to 40 with COVID-19, enrolled during active disease. CDR3 DNA sequence: TGTGCCAGTAGTCCGCGGGACCGGCTTGGGGAGACCCAGTACTTC. Amino acid sequence: CASSPRDRLGETQYF. The entire variable domain, with the rest obtained from reference TRBV19 and TRBJ2-5, is as follows: DGGITQSPKYLFRKEGQNVTLSCEQNLNHDAMYWYRQDPGQGLRLIYYSQIVNDFQKGDIAEGYSVSREKKESFPLTVTSAQKNPTAFYLCASSPRDRLGETQYFGPGTRLLVL.